The sequence of this T cell receptor (beta chain) was determined in a study of blood T cell repertoires in COVID-19. This CDR3 is built from 17 residues. V lost 6 bases, J lost 2 bases, and 8 bases stayed unmatched. Germline loops: CDR1 MNHEY, CDR2 SMNVEV (reference sequence). The table came from immunoSEQ multiplex PCR; TCRdb's copy has only in-frame clones and leaves some out. Of around 280,000 clones listed, 90% are singletons. The specimen sequenced was PBMCs or T cells enriched from blood (not recorded which). The chain uses TRBV27 and TRBJ1-5, with TRBD1 matching 12 bases. This TCR came from a woman younger than 30 with acute COVID-19. The chain's CDR3 is CASSPGTGGLGNQPQHF. The CDR3 nucleotides are TGTGCCAGCAGCCCCGGGACAGGGGGCTTGGGCAATCAGCCCCAGCATTTT.